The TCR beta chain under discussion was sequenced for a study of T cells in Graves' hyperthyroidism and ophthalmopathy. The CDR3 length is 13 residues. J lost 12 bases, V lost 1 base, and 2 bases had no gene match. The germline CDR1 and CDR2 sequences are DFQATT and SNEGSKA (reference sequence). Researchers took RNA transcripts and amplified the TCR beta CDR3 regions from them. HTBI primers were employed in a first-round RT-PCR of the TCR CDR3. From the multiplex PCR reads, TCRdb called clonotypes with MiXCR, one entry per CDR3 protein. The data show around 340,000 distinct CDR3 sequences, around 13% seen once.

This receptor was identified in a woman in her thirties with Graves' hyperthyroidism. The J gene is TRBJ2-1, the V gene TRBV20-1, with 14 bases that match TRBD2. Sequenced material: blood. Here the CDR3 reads CSARGGLAGGQFF. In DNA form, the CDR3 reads TGCAGTGCTAGAGGCGGACTAGCGGGAGGGCAGTTCTTC.